One and the same sample provided the 4 T cell receptor beta chains below, sequenced in a study of cytomegalovirus exposure and HLA in healthy donors. The PCR ran on 60 Vbeta and 13 Jbeta primers. TCRdb's table, derived via immunoSEQ multiplex PCR, lists solely in-frame clones and lacks some. The sample has approximately 250,000 clones; 70% to 90% are singletons. The sample consisted of PBMCs. These receptor sequences come from a girl aged 2-10 years in good health and CMV-seronegative.

Of note for this clone: At the DNA level, this CDR3 is encoded by other sequences in the same sample as well. V gene TRBV5-1 combines with J gene TRBJ1-2; 9 nucleotides line up with TRBD1. Germline CDR1 and CDR2: SGHRS and YFSETQ. V gave up 2 bases and J gave up 6 bases; unmatched junction bases: 2. There are 13 residues in the CDR3. The CDR3 is CASSLQGADGYTF. The CDR3 bases are TGCGCCAGCAGCTTACAGGGGGCGGATGGCTACACCTTC.

The CDR3 loop is CASSKDIIEQYF. The CDR3 DNA reads as TGTGCCAGCAGCAAAGACATAATCGAGCAGTACTTC. V is TRBV13 and J is TRBJ2-5; D is ambiguous. The end of the DNA is better explained by TRBJ2-7, so the J call may be wrong. The CDR3 covers 12 residues. Germline CDR1 PRHDT, CDR2 FYEKMQ (reference sequence).

Here the CDR3 DNA reads TGTGCCAGCAGCGTAGTAGTGAACACTGAAGCTTTCTTT. Translation: CASSVVVNTEAFF. The chain uses TRBV9 and TRBJ1-1; D unclear. Trimming took 0 bases from V and 0 from J, leaving 3 bases between them. Germline V gene sequence: CDR1 SGDLS, CDR2 YYNGEE. The CDR3 runs 13 residues.

The gene calls are TRBV7-2 and TRBJ2-2, with 8 bases identical to TRBD1. Germline assignment: CDR1 SGHTA and CDR2 FQGNSA. V dropped 5 bases and J dropped 11; count of bases not matched to a gene: 7. The length of the CDR3 is 13 residues. The CDR3 coding sequence is TGTGCCAGCAGCCCGGGACAGGCCGCAGAGCTGTTTTTT. This sequence encodes CASSPGQAAELFF.